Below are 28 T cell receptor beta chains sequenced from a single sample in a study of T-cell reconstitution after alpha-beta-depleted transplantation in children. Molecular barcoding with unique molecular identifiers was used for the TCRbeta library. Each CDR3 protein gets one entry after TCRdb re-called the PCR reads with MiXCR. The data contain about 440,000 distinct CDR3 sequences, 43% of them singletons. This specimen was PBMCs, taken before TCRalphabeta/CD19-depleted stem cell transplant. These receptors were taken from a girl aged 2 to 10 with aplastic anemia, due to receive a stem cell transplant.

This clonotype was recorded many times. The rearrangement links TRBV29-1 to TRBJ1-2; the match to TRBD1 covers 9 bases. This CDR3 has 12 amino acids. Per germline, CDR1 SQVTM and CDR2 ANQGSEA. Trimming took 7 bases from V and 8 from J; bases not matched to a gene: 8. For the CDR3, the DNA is TGCAGCGCCACGACAGGGGGTAGAGGCTACACCTTC. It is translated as CSATTGGRGYTF.

CDR3 sequence reads: CSARAPSETYNEQFF. DNA of the CDR3: TGCAGTGCTAGGGCCCCTAGCGAGACCTACAATGAGCAGTTCTTC. The chain uses TRBV20-1 and TRBJ2-1; D is perhaps TRBD2 (6 bases). V gave up 3 bases and J gave up 2 bases, with 14 bases separating them. The CDR3 is 15 amino acids. The V gene's germline CDR1 is DFQATT and CDR2 SNEGSKA (reference sequence).

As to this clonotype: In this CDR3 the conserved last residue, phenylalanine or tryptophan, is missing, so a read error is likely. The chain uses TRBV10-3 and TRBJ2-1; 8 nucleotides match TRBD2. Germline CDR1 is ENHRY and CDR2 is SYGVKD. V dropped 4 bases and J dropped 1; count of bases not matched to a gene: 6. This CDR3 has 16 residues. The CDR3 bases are TGTGCCATCAGTGGGAGTAGCGGGATTTCCTACAATGAGCAGTTCCTC. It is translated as CAISGSSGISYNEQFL.

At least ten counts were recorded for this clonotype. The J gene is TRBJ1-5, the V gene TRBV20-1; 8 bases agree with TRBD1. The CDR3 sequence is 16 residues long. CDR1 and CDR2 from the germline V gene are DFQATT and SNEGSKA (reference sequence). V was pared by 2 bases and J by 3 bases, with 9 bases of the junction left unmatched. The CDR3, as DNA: TGCAGTGCTAGAAAGACAGGGGCCGCCCTCAATCAGCCCCAGCATTTT. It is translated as CSARKTGAALNQPQHF.

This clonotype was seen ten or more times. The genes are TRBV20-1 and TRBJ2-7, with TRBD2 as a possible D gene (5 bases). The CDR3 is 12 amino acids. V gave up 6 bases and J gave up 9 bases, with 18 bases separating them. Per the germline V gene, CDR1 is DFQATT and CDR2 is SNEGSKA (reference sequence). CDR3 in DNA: TGCAGTGCCCCACCCGCCGGGGTTGGGCAGTACTTC. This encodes CSAPPAGVGQYF.

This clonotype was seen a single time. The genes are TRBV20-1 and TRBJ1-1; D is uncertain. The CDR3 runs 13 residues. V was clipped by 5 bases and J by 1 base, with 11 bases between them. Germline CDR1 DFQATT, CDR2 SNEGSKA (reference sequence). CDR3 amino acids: CSAWEPPNTEAFF. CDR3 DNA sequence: TGCAGTGCTTGGGAACCCCCGAACACTGAAGCTTTCTTT.

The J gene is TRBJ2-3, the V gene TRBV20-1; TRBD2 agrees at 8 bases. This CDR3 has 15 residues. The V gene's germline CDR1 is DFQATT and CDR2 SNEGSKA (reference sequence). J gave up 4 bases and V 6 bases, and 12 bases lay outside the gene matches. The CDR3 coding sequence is TGCAGTGCGAGTGAGCGGGGGCGGGTTGCAGATACGCAGTATTTT. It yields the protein CSASERGRVADTQYF.

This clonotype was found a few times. CDR3 coding DNA: TGTGCCAGCAGTGACGGGGGGGATCAGCCCCAGCATTTT. Translation gives CASSDGGDQPQHF. This chain joins TRBV2 and TRBJ1-5; TRBD1 is a possible D gene (5 bases). Trimming shortened V by 3 bases and J by 5 bases, and 8 bases separated the two germline ends. The CDR3 has 13 amino acids. Germline V lookup: CDR1 SNHLY, CDR2 FYNNEI.

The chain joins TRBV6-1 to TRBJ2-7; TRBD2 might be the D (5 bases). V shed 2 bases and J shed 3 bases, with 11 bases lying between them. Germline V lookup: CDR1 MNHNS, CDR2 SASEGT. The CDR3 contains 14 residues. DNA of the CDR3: TGTGCCAGCAGTGAATCTCGGGGTGGCTACGAGCAGTACTTC. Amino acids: CASSESRGGYEQYF.

The DNA for the CDR3 is TGTGCCAGCAGCGCAACCACTGACGGGAGGGATTCCTCCTACGAGCAGTACTTC. Translated: CASSATTDGRDSSYEQYF. The chain is built from TRBV13 and TRBJ2-7; 8 bases match TRBD2. The CDR3 contains 18 residues. Germline trimming cut 5 bases from V and 0 bases from J; bases unmatched to any gene: 15. Germline V gene data show CDR1 as PRHDT and CDR2 as FYEKMQ (reference sequence).

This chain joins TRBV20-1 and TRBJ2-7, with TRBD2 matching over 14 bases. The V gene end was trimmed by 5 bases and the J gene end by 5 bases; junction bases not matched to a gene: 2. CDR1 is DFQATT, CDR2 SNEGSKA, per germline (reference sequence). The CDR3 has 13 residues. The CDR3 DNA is TGCAGTGCTGGGACTAGCGGGAGTCACGAGCAGTACTTC. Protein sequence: CSAGTSGSHEQYF.

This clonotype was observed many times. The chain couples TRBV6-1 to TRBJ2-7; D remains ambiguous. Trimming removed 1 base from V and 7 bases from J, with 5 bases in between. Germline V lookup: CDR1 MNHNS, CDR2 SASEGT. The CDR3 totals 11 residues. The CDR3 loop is CASSEVQEQYF. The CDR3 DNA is TGTGCCAGCAGTGAAGTCCAGGAGCAGTACTTC.

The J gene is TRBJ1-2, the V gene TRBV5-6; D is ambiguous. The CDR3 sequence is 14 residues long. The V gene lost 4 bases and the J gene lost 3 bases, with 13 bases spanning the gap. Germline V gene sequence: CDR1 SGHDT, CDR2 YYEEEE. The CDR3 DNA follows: TGTGCCAGCAGCCTCGGACGGAATGACTATGGCTACACCTTC. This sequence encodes CASSLGRNDYGYTF.

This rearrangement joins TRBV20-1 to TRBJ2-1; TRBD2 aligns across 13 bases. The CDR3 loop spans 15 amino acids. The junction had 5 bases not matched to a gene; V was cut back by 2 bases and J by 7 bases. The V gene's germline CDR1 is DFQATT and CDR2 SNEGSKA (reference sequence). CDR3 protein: CSARNLGLAGNEQFF. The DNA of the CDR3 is TGCAGTGCTAGAAACCTGGGACTAGCGGGAAATGAGCAGTTCTTC.

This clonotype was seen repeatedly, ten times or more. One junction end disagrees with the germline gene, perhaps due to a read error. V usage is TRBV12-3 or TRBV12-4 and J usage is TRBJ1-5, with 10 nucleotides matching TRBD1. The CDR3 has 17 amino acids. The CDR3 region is CASRLGADRGHNQPQHF. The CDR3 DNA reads TGTGCCAGCAGATTAGGGGCCGACAGGGGGCACAATCAGCCCCAGCATTTT.

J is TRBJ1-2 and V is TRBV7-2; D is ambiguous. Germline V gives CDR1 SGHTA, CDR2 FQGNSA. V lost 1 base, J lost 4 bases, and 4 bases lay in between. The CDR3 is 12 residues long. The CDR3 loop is CASSLGIYGYTF. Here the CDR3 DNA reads TGTGCCAGCAGCTTAGGGATCTATGGCTACACCTTC.

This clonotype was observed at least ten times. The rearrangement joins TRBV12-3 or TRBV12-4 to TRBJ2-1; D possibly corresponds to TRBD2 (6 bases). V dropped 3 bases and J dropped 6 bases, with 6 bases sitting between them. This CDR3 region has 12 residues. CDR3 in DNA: TGTGCCAGCAGTTTCGGGAGCAATGAGCAGTTCTTC. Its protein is CASSFGSNEQFF.

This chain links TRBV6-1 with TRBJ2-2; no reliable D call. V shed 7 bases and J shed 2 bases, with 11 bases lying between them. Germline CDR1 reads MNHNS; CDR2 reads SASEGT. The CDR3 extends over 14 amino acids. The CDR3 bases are TGTGCCAGCACCCGACCGGGTAACACCGGGGAGCTGTTTTTT. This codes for CASTRPGNTGELFF.

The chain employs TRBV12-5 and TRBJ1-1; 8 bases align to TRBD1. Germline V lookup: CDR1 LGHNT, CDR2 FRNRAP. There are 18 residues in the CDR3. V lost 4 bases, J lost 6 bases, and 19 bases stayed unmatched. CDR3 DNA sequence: TGTGCTAGTGGTTCATCCCCAACAGGGGGGGTCAGTTACGCTGAAGCTTTCTTT. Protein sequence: CASGSSPTGGVSYAEAFF.

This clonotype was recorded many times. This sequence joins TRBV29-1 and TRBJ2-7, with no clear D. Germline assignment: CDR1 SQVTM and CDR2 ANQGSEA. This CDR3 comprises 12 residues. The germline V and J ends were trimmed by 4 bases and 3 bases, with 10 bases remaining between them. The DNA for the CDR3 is TGCAGCGTTGGACACGGTTACTACGAGCAGTACTTC. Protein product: CSVGHGYYEQYF.

The CDR3 bases are TGTGCCTGGAGTTCCGGGACTGGGGCCAACGTCCTGACTTTC. Amino acid sequence: CAWSSGTGANVLTF. The chain links TRBV30 to TRBJ2-6, with D perhaps TRBD2 (5 bases). The CDR3 spans 14 residues. Per germline, CDR1 GTSNPN and CDR2 SVGIG (reference sequence). Trimming pared 2 bases from V and 2 bases from J, leaving 7 bases between. The complete variable domain, with remaining parts taken from reference TRBV30 and TRBJ2-6, reads SQTIHQWPATLVQPVGSPLSLECTVEGTSNPNLYWYRQAAGRGLQLLFYSVGIGQISSEVPQNLSASRPQDRQFILSSKKLLLSDSGFYLCAWSSGTGANVLTFGAGSRLTVL.

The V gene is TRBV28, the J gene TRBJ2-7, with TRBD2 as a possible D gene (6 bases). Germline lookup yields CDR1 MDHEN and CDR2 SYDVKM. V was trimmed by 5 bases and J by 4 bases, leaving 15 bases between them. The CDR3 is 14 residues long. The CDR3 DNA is TGTGCCAGCAGTACCCCCGGGAGTCTGTACGAGCAGTACTTC. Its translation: CASSTPGSLYEQYF.

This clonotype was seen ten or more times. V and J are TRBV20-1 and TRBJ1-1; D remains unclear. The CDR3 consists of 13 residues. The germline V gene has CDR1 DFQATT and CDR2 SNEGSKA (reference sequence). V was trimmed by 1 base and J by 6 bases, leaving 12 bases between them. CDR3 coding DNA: TGCAGTGCTAGAGGAGTGATCGACTCTGAAGCTTTCTTT. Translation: CSARGVIDSEAFF.

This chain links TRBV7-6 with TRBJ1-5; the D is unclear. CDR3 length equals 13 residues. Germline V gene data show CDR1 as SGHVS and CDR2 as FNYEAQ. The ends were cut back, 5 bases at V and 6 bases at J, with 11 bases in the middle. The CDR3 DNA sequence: TGTGCCAGCAGCACCAGTGAGGGTCAGCCCCAGCATTTT. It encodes CASSTSEGQPQHF. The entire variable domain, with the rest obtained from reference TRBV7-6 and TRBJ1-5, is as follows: GAGVSQSPRYKVTKRGQDVALRCDPISGHVSLYWYRQALGQGPEFLTYFNYEAQQDKSGLPNDRFSAERPEGSISTLTIQRTEQRDSAMYRCASSTSEGQPQHFGDGTRLSIL.

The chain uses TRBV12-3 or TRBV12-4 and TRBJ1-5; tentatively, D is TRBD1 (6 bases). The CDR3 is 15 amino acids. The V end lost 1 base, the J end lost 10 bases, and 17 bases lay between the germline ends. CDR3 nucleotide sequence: TGTGCCAGCAGTTTAGACAGGGCGTATTTGGACCCCCAGCATTTT. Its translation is CASSLDRAYLDPQHF.

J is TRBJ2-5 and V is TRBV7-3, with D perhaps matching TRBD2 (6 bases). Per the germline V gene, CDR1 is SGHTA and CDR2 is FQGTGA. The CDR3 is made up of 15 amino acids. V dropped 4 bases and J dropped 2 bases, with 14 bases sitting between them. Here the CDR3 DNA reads TGTGCCAGCAGCTCGGGACTCCGGCGTCAAGAGACCCAGTACTTC. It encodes CASSSGLRRQETQYF.

CDR3 coding DNA: TGTGCCAGTAGTACCCCTCCATGGACTAGCGGGGGGGTTGGGAATACGCAGTATTTT. The encoded protein is CASSTPPWTSGGVGNTQYF. The rearrangement uses TRBV19 and TRBJ2-3, with 15 bases matching TRBD2. The CDR3 has 19 residues. With V trimmed by 4 bases and J by 7 bases, 15 bases remained unmatched. Germline lookup yields CDR1 LNHDA and CDR2 SQIVND (reference sequence). Full variable domain (outside the CDR3, taken from reference TRBV19 and TRBJ2-3): DGGITQSPKYLFRKEGQNVTLSCEQNLNHDAMYWYRQDPGQGLRLIYYSQIVNDFQKGDIAEGYSVSREKKESFPLTVTSAQKNPTAFYLCASSTPPWTSGGVGNTQYFGPGTRLTVL.

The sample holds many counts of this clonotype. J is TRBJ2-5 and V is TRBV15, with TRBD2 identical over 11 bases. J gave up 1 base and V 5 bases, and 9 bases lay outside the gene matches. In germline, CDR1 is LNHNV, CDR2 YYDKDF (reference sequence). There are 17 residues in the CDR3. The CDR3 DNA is TGTGCCACCAGCTCACCTTCACTAGCGGGGGTCCAAGAGACCCAGTACTTC. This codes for CATSSPSLAGVQETQYF.